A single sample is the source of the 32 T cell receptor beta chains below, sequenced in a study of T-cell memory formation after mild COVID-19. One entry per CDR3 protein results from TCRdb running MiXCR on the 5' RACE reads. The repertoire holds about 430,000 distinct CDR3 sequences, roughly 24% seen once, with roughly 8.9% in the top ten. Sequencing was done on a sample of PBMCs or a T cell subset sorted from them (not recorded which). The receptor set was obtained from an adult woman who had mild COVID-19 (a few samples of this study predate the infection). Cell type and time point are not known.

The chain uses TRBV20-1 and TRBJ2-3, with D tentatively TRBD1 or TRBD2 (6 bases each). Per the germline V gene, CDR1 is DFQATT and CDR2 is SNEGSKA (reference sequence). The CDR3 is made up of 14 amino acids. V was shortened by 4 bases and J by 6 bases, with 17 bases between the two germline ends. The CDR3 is CSAILTPGADTQYF. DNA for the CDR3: TGCAGTGCTATTCTCACGCCGGGGGCCGATACGCAGTATTTT.

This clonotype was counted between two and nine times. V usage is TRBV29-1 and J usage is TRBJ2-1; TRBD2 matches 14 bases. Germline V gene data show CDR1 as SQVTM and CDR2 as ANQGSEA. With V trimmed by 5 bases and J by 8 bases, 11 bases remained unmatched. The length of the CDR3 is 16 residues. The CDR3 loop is CSVISGTSGSLDEQFF. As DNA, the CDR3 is TGCAGCGTTATCTCCGGGACTAGCGGGAGTTTAGATGAGCAGTTCTTC.

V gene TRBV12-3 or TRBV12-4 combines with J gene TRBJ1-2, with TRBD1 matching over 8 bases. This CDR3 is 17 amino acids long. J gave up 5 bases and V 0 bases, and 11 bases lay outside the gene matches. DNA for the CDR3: TGTGCCAGCAGTTTAGCCGGAGCCCGACAGGGGATATATGGCTACACCTTC. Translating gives CASSLAGARQGIYGYTF.

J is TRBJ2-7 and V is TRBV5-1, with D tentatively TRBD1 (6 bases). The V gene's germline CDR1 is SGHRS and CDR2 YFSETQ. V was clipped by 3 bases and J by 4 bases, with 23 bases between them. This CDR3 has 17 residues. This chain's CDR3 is CASSSKRQAPWRYEQYF. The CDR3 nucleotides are TGCGCCAGCAGCTCCAAGCGACAGGCGCCTTGGAGGTACGAGCAGTACTTC.

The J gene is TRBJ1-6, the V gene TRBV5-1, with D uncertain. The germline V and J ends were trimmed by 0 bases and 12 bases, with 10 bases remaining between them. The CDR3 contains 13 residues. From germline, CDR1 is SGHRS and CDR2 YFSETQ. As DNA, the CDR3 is TGCGCCAGCAGCTTGGGGTCCCGGGAACCCCTCCACTTT. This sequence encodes CASSLGSREPLHF.

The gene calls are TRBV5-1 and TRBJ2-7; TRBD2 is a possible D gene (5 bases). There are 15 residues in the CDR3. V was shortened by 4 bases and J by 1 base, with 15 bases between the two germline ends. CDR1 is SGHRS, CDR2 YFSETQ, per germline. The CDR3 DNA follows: TGCGCCAGCAGCGAGGGTAGCGACCCATCCTACGAGCAGTACTTC. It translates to CASSEGSDPSYEQYF.

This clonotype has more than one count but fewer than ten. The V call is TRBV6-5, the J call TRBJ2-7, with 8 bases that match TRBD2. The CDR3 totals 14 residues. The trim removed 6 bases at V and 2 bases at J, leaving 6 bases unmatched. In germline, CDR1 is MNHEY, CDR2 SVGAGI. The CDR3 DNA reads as TGTGCCAGCAGGTATACTAGCGGCACCTACGAGCAGTACTTC. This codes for CASRYTSGTYEQYF.

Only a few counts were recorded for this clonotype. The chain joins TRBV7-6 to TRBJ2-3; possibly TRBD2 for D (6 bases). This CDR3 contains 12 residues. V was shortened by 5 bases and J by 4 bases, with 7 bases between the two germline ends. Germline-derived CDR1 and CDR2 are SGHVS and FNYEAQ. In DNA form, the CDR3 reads TGTGCCAGCAGCCGGGGGTCAGATACGCAGTATTTT. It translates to CASSRGSDTQYF.

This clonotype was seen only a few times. The CDR3 here is CATSRTSGDTSLRHF. The CDR3 coding sequence is TGTGCCACCAGCAGAACCTCCGGGGACACCAGCTTACGGCATTTT. The chain is built from TRBV15 and TRBJ1-5; TRBD1 might be the D (6 bases). This CDR3 contains 15 residues. Per germline, CDR1 LNHNV and CDR2 YYDKDF (reference sequence). V gave up 2 bases and J gave up 15 bases, with 23 bases separating them.

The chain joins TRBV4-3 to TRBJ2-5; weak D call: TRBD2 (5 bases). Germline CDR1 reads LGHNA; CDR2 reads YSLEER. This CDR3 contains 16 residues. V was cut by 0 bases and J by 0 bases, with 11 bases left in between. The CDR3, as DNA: TGCGCCAGCAGCCAAGATGAGGGCCAGTACCAAGAGACCCAGTACTTC. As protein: CASSQDEGQYQETQYF.

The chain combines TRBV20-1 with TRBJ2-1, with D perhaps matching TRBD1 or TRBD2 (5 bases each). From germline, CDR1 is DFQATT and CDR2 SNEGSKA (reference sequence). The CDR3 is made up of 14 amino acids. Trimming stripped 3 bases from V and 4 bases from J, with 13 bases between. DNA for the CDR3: TGCAGTGCTAGTACGGGACGAGATTACAATGAGCAGTTCTTC. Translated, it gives CSASTGRDYNEQFF.

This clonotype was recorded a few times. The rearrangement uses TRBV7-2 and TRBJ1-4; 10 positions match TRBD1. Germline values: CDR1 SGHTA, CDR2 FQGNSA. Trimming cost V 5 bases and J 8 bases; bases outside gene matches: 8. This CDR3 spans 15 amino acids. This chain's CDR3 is CASSHMTGGEEKLFF. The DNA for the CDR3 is TGTGCCAGCAGCCACATGACAGGGGGCGAAGAAAAACTGTTTTTT.

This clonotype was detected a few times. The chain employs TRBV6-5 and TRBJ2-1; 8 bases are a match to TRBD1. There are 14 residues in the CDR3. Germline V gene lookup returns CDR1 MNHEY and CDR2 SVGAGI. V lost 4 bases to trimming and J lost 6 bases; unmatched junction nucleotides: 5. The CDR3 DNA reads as TGTGCCAGCAGTTTTGGGACAGGCCTCAATGAGCAGTTCTTC. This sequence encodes CASSFGTGLNEQFF.

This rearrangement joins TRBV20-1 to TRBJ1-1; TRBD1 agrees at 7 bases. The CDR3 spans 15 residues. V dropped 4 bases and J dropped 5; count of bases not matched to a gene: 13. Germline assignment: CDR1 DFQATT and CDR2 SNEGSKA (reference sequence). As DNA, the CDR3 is TGCAGTGCTATAGGCGTACAGGGGATAGGGACTGAAGCTTTCTTT. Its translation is CSAIGVQGIGTEAFF.

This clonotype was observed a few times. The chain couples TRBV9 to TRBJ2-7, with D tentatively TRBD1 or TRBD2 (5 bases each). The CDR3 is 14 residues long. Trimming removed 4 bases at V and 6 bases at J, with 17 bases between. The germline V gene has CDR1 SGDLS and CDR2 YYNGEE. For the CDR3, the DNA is TGTGCCAGCAGCCCTGGGGGATGGGGGAGCGAGCAGTACTTC. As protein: CASSPGGWGSEQYF.

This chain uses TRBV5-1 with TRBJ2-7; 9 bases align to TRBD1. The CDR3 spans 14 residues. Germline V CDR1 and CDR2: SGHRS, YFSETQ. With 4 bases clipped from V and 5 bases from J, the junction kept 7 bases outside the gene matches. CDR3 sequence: CASSLGTGTNEQYF. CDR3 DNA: TGCGCCAGCAGCCTCGGGACAGGGACGAACGAGCAGTACTTC.

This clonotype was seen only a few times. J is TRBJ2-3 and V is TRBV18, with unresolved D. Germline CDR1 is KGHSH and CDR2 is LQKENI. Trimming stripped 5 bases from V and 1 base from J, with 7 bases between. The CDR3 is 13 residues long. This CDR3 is CASSIGRTDTQYF. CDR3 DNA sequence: TGTGCCAGCTCAATTGGCCGCACAGATACGCAGTATTTT.

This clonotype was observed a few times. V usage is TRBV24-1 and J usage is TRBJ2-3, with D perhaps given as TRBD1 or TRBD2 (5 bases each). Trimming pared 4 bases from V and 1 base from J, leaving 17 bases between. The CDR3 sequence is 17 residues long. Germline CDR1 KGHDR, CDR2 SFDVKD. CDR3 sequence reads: CATSDPMPGTGTDTQYF. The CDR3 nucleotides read TGTGCCACCAGTGACCCCATGCCAGGGACCGGCACAGATACGCAGTATTTT.

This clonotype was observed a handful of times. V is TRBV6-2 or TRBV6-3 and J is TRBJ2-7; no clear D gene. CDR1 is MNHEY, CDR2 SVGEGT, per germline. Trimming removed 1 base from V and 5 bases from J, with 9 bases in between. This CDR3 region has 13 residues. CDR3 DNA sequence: TGTGCCAGCAGTTACTTTATATCTAACGAGCAGTACTTC. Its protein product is CASSYFISNEQYF.

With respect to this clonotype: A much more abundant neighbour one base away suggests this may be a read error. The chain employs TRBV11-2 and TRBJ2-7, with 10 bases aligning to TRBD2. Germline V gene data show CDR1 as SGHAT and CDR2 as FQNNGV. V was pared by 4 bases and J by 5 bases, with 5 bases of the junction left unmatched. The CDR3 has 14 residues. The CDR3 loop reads CASSSGLAIDEQYF. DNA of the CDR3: TGTGCCAGCAGCTCGGGACTAGCGATCGACGAGCAGTACTTC.

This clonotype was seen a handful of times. In nucleotides, the CDR3 is TGTGCCAGCAGTAGAGGGGACAGGGTTAAGGATGGCTACACCTTC. Its protein is CASSRGDRVKDGYTF. This chain links TRBV6-6 with TRBJ1-2; 9 bases are shared with TRBD1. V lost 5 bases, J lost 6 bases, and 10 bases stayed unmatched. The germline gives CDR1 MNHNY, CDR2 SVGAGI (reference sequence). This CDR3 region has 15 residues.

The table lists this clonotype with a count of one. CDR3 sequence reads: CASSFPDRGIYEQYF. CDR3 coding DNA: TGTGCCAGCAGCTTTCCTGACAGGGGGATCTACGAGCAGTACTTC. This rearrangement joins TRBV7-9 to TRBJ2-7; 9 positions agree with TRBD1. Germline CDR1 and CDR2: SEHNR and FQNEAQ (reference sequence). The ends lost 3 bases at V and 3 bases at J; junction bases unmatched: 6. The CDR3 sequence is 15 residues long.

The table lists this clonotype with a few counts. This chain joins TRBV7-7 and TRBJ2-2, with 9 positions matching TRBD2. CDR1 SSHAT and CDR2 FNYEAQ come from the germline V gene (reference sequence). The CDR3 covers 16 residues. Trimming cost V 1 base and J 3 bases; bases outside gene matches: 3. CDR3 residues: CASSLERGAYTGELFF. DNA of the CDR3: TGTGCCAGCAGCTTAGAGCGGGGGGCTTACACCGGGGAGCTGTTTTTT.

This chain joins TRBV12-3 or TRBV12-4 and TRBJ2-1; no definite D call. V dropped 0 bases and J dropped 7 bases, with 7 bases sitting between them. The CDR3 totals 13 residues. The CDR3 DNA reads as TGTGCCAGCAGTTTAGCGAGAGTAAATGAGCAGTTCTTC. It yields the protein CASSLARVNEQFF.

The CDR3 DNA is TGTGCCAGCAGCATCGGACTAGCCCGGACGGCAGATACGCAGTATTTT. Its translation is CASSIGLARTADTQYF. The chain combines TRBV9 with TRBJ2-3; TRBD2 agrees at 8 bases. J lost 4 bases, V lost 4 bases, and 11 bases had no gene match. The CDR3 is 16 amino acids. The germline V gene encodes CDR1 SGDLS and CDR2 YYNGEE.

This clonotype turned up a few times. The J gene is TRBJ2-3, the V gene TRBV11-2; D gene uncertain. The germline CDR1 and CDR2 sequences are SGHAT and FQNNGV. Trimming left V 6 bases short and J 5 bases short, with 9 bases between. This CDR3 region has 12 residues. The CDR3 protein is CASSIGIDTQYF. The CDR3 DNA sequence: TGTGCCAGCAGTATTGGAATAGATACGCAGTATTTT.

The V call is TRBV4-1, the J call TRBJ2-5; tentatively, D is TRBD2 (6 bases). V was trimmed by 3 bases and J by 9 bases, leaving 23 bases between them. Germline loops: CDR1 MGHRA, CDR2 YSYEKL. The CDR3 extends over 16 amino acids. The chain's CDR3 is CASSQEVPPFGGPQYF. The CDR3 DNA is TGCGCCAGCAGCCAGGAAGTGCCTCCATTTGGAGGGCCCCAGTACTTC.

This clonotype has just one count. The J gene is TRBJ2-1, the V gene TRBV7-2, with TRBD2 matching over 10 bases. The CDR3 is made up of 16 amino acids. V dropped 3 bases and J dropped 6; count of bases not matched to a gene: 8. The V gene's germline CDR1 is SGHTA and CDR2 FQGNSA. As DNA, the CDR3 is TGTGCCAGCAGCTTCCCTAGCGGGAGATCGGGCAATGAGCAGTTCTTC. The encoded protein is CASSFPSGRSGNEQFF. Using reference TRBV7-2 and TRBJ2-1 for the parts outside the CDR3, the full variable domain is GAGVSQSPSNKVTEKGKDVELRCDPISGHTALYWYRQSLGQGLEFLIYFQGNSAPDKSGLPSDRFSAERTGGSVSTLTIQRTQQEDSAVYLCASSFPSGRSGNEQFFGPGTRLTVL.

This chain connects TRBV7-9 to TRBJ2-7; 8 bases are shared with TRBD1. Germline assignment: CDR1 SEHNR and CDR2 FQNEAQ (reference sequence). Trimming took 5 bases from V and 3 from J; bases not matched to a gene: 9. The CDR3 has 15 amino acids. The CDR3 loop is CASSLGQATHYEQYF. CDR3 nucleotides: TGTGCCAGCAGCCTGGGACAGGCCACCCACTACGAGCAGTACTTC.

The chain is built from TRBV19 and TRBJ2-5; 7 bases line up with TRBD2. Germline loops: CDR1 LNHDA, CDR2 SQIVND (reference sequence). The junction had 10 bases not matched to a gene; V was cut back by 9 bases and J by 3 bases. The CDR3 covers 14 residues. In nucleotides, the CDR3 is TGTGCCAGCCGACTTTGGGCGGGAGAAGAGACCCAGTACTTC. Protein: CASRLWAGEETQYF. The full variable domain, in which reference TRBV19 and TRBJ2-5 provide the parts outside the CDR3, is DGGITQSPKYLFRKEGQNVTLSCEQNLNHDAMYWYRQDPGQGLRLIYYSQIVNDFQKGDIAEGYSVSREKKESFPLTVTSAQKNPTAFYLCASRLWAGEETQYFGPGTRLLVL.

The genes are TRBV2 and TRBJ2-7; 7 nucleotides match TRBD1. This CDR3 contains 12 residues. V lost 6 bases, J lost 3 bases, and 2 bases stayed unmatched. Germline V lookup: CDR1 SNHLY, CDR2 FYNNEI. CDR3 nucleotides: TGTGCCAGCAGGACAGGGTTCTACGAGCAGTACTTC. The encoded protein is CASRTGFYEQYF.

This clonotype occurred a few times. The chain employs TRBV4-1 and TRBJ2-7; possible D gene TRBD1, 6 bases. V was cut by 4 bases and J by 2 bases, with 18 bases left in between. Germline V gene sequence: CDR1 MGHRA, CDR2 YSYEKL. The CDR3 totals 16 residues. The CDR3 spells CASSLQDSTGAYEQYF. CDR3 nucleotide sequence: TGCGCCAGCAGCCTCCAGGACAGCACTGGGGCCTACGAGCAGTACTTC.